These 11 T cell receptor beta chains were sequenced from one sample in a study of cytomegalovirus exposure and HLA in healthy donors. Primers included in the PCR were 60 Vbeta and 13 Jbeta primers. TCRdb keeps only in-frame clones here, not all; method: immunoSEQ multiplex PCR. The sample shows around 130,000 clones, more than 65% of them seen only once. Sequencing was performed on PBMCs. The receptor source for this set is a woman under 40 in good health and CMV-seronegative.

The chain carries TRBV5-4 and TRBJ1-1; tentative D call: TRBD1 (5 bases). V shed 3 bases and J shed 1 base, with 10 bases lying between them. The germline V gene encodes CDR1 SGHNT and CDR2 YYREEE (reference sequence). The CDR3 is 14 amino acids. Written as DNA, the CDR3 is TGTGCCAGCAGCTGGGCGGGGACGAACACTGAAGCTTTCTTT. Protein product: CASSWAGTNTEAFF.

This chain links TRBV6-1 with TRBJ2-7, with a possible D match to TRBD1 (5 bases). Germline V gene lookup returns CDR1 MNHNS and CDR2 SASEGT. CDR3 length: 14 residues. V was cut by 2 bases and J by 5 bases, with 13 bases left in between. The CDR3 bases are TGTGCCAGCAGTGAACAACAGGTTGTCCACGAGCAGTACTTC. Its translation is CASSEQQVVHEQYF.

This rearrangement joins TRBV6-1 to TRBJ2-7, with 7 nucleotides matching TRBD1. CDR1 MNHNS and CDR2 SASEGT come from the germline V gene. This CDR3 has 17 amino acids. The trim removed 2 bases at V and 2 bases at J, leaving 12 bases unmatched. CDR3 residues: CASSEKKTTGWTYEQYF. DNA of the CDR3: TGTGCCAGCAGTGAAAAAAAAACGACAGGGTGGACCTACGAGCAGTACTTC.

This chain links TRBV9 with TRBJ2-5; TRBD1 matches at 9 bases. V shed 3 bases and J 3 bases; nucleotides not matched to a gene: 15. Germline-derived CDR1 and CDR2 are SGDLS and YYNGEE. The CDR3 runs to 18 residues. CDR3 amino acids: CASSARRGTGRGEETQYF. In nucleotides, the CDR3 is TGTGCCAGCAGCGCGCGGAGGGGGACAGGGCGTGGAGAAGAGACCCAGTACTTC.

V and J are TRBV6-7 and TRBJ1-4; D is uncertain. TRBV6-7 is filed as an ORF, its function uncertain. The CDR3 covers 14 residues. Trimming took 5 bases from V and 8 from J, leaving 15 bases between them. The CDR3 spells CASSAHPGGEKLFF. As DNA, the CDR3 is TGTGCCAGCAGTGCCCACCCCGGAGGCGAAAAACTGTTTTTT.

The genes are TRBV28 and TRBJ2-7; D is uncertain. Germline values: CDR1 MDHEN, CDR2 SYDVKM. The CDR3 totals 12 residues. Trimming cost V 5 bases and J 3 bases, with 8 bases left between them. The DNA for the CDR3 is TGTGCCAGCAGTCCAAGCCACTACGAGCAGTACTTC. Translating it yields CASSPSHYEQYF.

CDR3 bases: TGTGCCAGCATTTCTAGCGGGTCCTCCTACGAGCAGTACTTC. The encoded protein is CASISSGSSYEQYF. This rearrangement joins TRBV28 to TRBJ2-5; 8 bases map to TRBD2. The better agreement between TRBJ2-7 and the DNA end casts doubt on the J call. The germline V gene encodes CDR1 MDHEN and CDR2 SYDVKM. CDR3 length: 14 residues.

This chain joins TRBV18 and TRBJ1-5; no firm D call. From germline, CDR1 is KGHSH and CDR2 LQKENI. The CDR3 totals 15 residues. V lost 3 bases and J lost 2, with 11 bases in between. The CDR3 sequence: CASSPGPLGNQPQHF. The CDR3 DNA reads as TGTGCCAGCTCACCGGGCCCGCTGGGCAATCAGCCCCAGCATTTT.

This clone appeared once. This chain connects TRBV10-1 to TRBJ2-2; D is unresolved. The V gene's germline CDR1 is WNHNN and CDR2 SYGVQD (reference sequence). Trimming cost V 5 bases and J 4 bases, with 11 bases left between them. This CDR3 comprises 14 residues. In DNA, the CDR3 is TGCGCCAGCAGTTGTGGCATTTGCACCGGGGAGCTGTTTTTT. This gives the protein CASSCGICTGELFF.

The chain uses TRBV14 and TRBJ2-5; D possibly corresponds to TRBD2 (5 bases). The CDR3 length is 20 residues. CDR1 and CDR2 from the germline V gene are SGHDN and FVKESK. V was trimmed by 1 base and J by 7 bases, leaving 31 bases between them. This CDR3 is CASSQASRTRMPGGGWTQYF. The DNA of the CDR3 is TGTGCCAGCAGCCAAGCGTCCCGCACCAGGATGCCAGGAGGAGGTTGGACCCAGTACTTC.

This chain connects TRBV9 to TRBJ2-1, with 10 bases identical to TRBD2. The CDR3 is 15 residues long. Germline assignment: CDR1 SGDLS and CDR2 YYNGEE. The trim removed 0 bases at V and 8 bases at J, leaving 5 bases unmatched. CDR3 loop: CASSVALTSGYEQFF. CDR3 DNA sequence: TGTGCCAGCAGCGTAGCATTGACTAGCGGGTATGAGCAGTTCTTC.